Given below is one T cell receptor (beta chain) in context. This sample is drawn from a study of radiation and T cells in renal cell carcinoma. Profiled with immunoSEQ multiplex PCR; TCRdb holds only in-frame clones, not every one. The sample lists 130,000 or so clones; roughly 80% were seen once. Time point denoted: baseline pretreatment blood. Treatment indicated: 15 Gy SBRT to primary tumor, nephrectomy 4 weeks later. Radiation-treated patients gave blood at baseline, week 2 and week 4. The length of the CDR3 is 14 residues. Germline-derived CDR1 and CDR2 are GTSNPN and SVGIG (reference sequence). Trimming removed 0 bases from V and 3 bases from J, with 11 bases in between.

This sequence originates from a woman aged 50 to 65 with renal cell carcinoma. The sample here was blood, taken from a patient whose treatment included radiotherapy and nephrectomy. V gene TRBV30 combines with J gene TRBJ1-2; possibly TRBD1 for D (5 bases). The CDR3 loop reads CAWSVDRIYYGYTF. In DNA form, the CDR3 reads TGTGCCTGGAGTGTAGACAGAATCTACTATGGCTACACCTTC.